The subject of this entry is one T cell receptor beta chain. It lacks a known antigen. No qualities accompany the bases; no much larger clone lies one base away. This sample was included in a study of glioma-infiltrating T cells after dendritic cell vaccination (dated by TCRdb to about 2016). About the study as a whole: The cohort comprised roughly 15 glioblastoma patients from Phase I and II dendritic cell vaccination trials, 9 newly diagnosed and 6 with recurrent disease. Autologous tumor lysate-pulsed dendritic cell vaccination was administered to the patients between the early 2000s and the early 2010s. To make the vaccine, monocyte-derived dendritic cells were cultured for seven days with IL-4 and GM-CSF and then pulsed overnight with autologous tumor lysate. Patients received three intradermal dendritic cell vaccine injections at biweekly intervals in the arm below the axilla. Deep sequencing of TCR beta CDR3 regions was used to quantify tumor-infiltrating lymphocyte content and compare tumor and blood repertoires in dendritic cell-vaccinated glioblastoma patients. TCR sequencing metrics, including TIL content and tumor-blood repertoire overlap, were correlated with survival after dendritic cell vaccination.

This specimen's time point label, per the study, means: after dendritic cell vaccination, including at tumor progression/relapse. Patients were selected for having adequate residual fresh-frozen tumor tissue and more than two years of available survival data. None of the glioblastoma patients carried an isocitrate dehydrogenase mutation, although molecular status otherwise varied. PBMC were collected before vaccination, two weeks after the third vaccination, and at tumor progression if tumor progression occurred. The Qiagen DNeasy Blood extraction Kit was used to extract genomic DNA. TCRB CDR3 regions were amplified from roughly 1.8 ug genomic DNA, or all available DNA if less, using the immunoSEQ assay. The multiplex PCR relied on 60 forward primers for TCR V beta segments and 13 reverse primers for J beta segments. To estimate the number of reads per starting template, synthetic control templates were added to each sample at limiting dilution. Reads of 87 bp were generated by sequencing on the Illumina HiSeq System. Per the source publication's procedure: PCR and sequencing errors were removed by merging closely related sequences with a nearest neighbor algorithm. TCR overlap was measured as the percentage of unique tumor TCR beta sequences also present in the same patient's peripheral blood. The clones in this table, taken by TCRdb from immuneACCESS, are in-frame only. Not every clone is retained; where verified, under half of the shortfall comes from an unresolved V gene, and the cause of the rest is unknown. V and J calls and clone size follow that table, whereas D and trimming were derived from the DNA. A total of about 99,000 clones appear in this sample, 75% to 90% of them only once. The biggest ten clones account for 5.4% of the sample.

Broader findings and caveats from the paper: The cohort was small and heterogeneous, and full blood and tumor sets were available for few patients, with initial-recurrent tumor pairs available for even fewer patients. Longer time to progression and overall survival after dendritic cell vaccination were predicted by higher estimated pretreatment TIL content. The three-group TCR overlap response model was described as speculative and requiring prospective validation. No direct relationship between TCR clonality and survival was found, suggesting that a diverse polyclonal response may matter.

V trim: 4 bases; J trim: 6 bases; unmatched bases: 7. Including the terminal cysteine and phenylalanine, the CDR3 comprises 16 residues. CDR3 DNA is the only sequence kept; it has 48 bases, read in frame from the first base. According to the germline V gene, CDR1 reads MGHRA and CDR2 reads YSYEKL. Sequencing was performed on blood, taken after dendritic cell vaccination. The clonotype was recovered from a human donor with glioblastoma. Recombination connected TRBV4-1 to TRBJ2-5; 14 nucleotides in the junction match TRBD2. The base sequence is TGCGCCAGCAGCCGGCTGACTAGCGGGAGGGCCCAGACCCAGTACTTC. It is translated as CASSRLTSGRAQTQYF.